Listed here are 10 T cell receptor beta chains from one sample, sequenced in a study of blood T cell repertoires in COVID-19. Sequencing used immunoSEQ multiplex PCR; TCRdb keeps in-frame clones, though not all of them. The sample includes about 100,000 clones, approximately 86% of them seen just once. Sequences were obtained from peripheral blood. The source of these receptors is an elderly man with acute or convalescent COVID-19.

This chain links TRBV12-5 with TRBJ2-5, with a weak D call TRBD2 (5 bases). V was pared by 6 bases and J by 3 bases, with 11 bases between. Per germline, CDR1 LGHNT and CDR2 FRNRAP. The CDR3 is made up of 13 amino acids. The CDR3, as DNA: TGTGCTAGTGGCACAAGCGGCAAAGAGACCCAGTACTTC. This encodes CASGTSGKETQYF.

This clone occurred once. The chain employs TRBV7-3 and TRBJ2-2, with TRBD2 identical over 12 bases. J lost 6 bases, V lost 5 bases, and 16 bases had no gene match. The CDR3 runs 19 residues. CDR1 and CDR2 (germline): SGHTA, FQGTGA. CDR3: CASSQGHPLAGGSAGELFF. The CDR3 DNA reads TGTGCCAGCAGCCAGGGACACCCCCTAGCGGGAGGGTCTGCCGGGGAGCTGTTTTTT. The variable domain in full, with the rest retrieved from reference TRBV7-3 and TRBJ2-2, is GAGVSQTPSNKVTEKGKYVELRCDPISGHTALYWYRQSLGQGPEFLIYFQGTGAADDSGLPNDRFFAVRPEGSVSTLKIQRTERGDSAVYLCASSQGHPLAGGSAGELFFGEGSRLTVL.

This clone was recorded only once. The chain is built from TRBV5-1 and TRBJ1-1; TRBD1 is a possible D gene (6 bases). Germline CDR1 reads SGHRS; CDR2 reads YFSETQ. This CDR3 has 14 residues. Between the trimmed V and J ends, which lost 1 base and 1 base, there was a span of 8 bases. DNA of the CDR3: TGCGCCAGCAGCTTGAACAGGGAGAACACTGAAGCTTTCTTT. Translation: CASSLNRENTEAFF. Full variable domain (outside the CDR3, taken from reference TRBV5-1 and TRBJ1-1): KAGVTQTPRYLIKTRGQQVTLSCSPISGHRSVSWYQQTPGQGLQFLFEYFSETQRNKGNFPGRFSGRQFSNSRSEMNVSTLELGDSALYLCASSLNRENTEAFFGQGTRLTVV.

This chain uses TRBV7-2 with TRBJ1-1, with D possibly being TRBD1 (5 bases). V gave up 3 bases and J gave up 5 bases, with 13 bases separating them. Germline CDR1 SGHTA, CDR2 FQGNSA. The CDR3 consists of 14 residues. CDR3 region: CASSFDSGKTEAFF. In nucleotides, the CDR3 is TGTGCCAGCAGCTTTGACAGTGGGAAGACTGAAGCTTTCTTT.

The chain uses TRBV19 and TRBJ2-1; 14 bases fit TRBD2. The CDR3 covers 18 residues. J gave up 1 base and V 10 bases, and 12 bases lay outside the gene matches. Per germline, CDR1 LNHDA and CDR2 SQIVND (reference sequence). CDR3 sequence reads: CANPGLAGVRGSYNEQFF. The CDR3, as DNA: TGTGCCAACCCGGGACTAGCGGGAGTTCGGGGGTCCTACAATGAGCAGTTCTTC.

The chain combines TRBV6-1 with TRBJ2-1; 11 bases are shared with TRBD2. Germline values: CDR1 MNHNS, CDR2 SASEGT. The CDR3 contains 14 residues. The V gene end was trimmed by 3 bases and the J gene end by 9 bases; junction bases not matched to a gene: 4. CDR3 region: CASSDGTSGAEQFF. As DNA, the CDR3 is TGTGCCAGCAGTGATGGGACTAGCGGCGCTGAGCAGTTCTTC.

CDR3 DNA: TGTGCCAGCAGGGCCAACAGGGAATTCGCCGGGGAGCTGTTTTTT. Encoded protein: CASRANREFAGELFF. The chain carries TRBV6-5 and TRBJ2-2; TRBD1 is a possible D gene (6 bases). This CDR3 has 15 amino acids. From germline, CDR1 is MNHEY and CDR2 SVGAGI. V lost 6 bases and J 6 bases, leaving 17 bases between the germline ends.

The chain couples TRBV4-2 to TRBJ2-7; 13 bases match TRBD2. J lost 4 bases, V lost 0 bases, and 3 bases had no gene match. Germline V lookup: CDR1 LGHNA, CDR2 YNFKEQ. CDR3 length: 16 residues. The CDR3 nucleotides read TGTGCCAGCAGCCAAGAGGGGACTAGCGGGACTTACGAGCAGTACTTC. This sequence encodes CASSQEGTSGTYEQYF.

In DNA, the CDR3 is TGTGCCATCAGTGAGTCGCGGGAGGCAGCTGGCTACACCTTC. Amino acids: CAISESREAAGYTF. The chain combines TRBV10-3 with TRBJ1-2; D gene ambiguous. Trimming shortened V by 0 bases and J by 7 bases, and 12 bases separated the two germline ends. The CDR3 contains 14 residues. From germline, CDR1 is ENHRY and CDR2 SYGVKD.

J is TRBJ2-1 and V is TRBV5-6; possibly TRBD2 for D (5 bases). Trimming stripped 2 bases from V and 0 bases from J, with 15 bases between. The germline CDR1 and CDR2 sequences are SGHDT and YYEEEE. This CDR3 comprises 17 residues. DNA for the CDR3: TGTGCCAGCAGCTTTGGAATAGCGCTAAGCTCCTACAATGAGCAGTTCTTC. Translation: CASSFGIALSSYNEQFF.